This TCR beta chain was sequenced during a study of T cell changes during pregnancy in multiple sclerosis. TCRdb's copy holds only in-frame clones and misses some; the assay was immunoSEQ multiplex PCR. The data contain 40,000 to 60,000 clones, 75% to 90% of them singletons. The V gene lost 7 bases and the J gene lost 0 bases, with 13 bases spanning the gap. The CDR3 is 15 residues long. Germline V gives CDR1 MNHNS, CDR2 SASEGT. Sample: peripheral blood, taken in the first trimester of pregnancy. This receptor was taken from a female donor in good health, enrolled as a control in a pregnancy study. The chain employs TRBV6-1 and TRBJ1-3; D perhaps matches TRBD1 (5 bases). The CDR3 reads CASTATATSGNTIYF. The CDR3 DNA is TGTGCCAGCACCGCGACAGCAACCTCTGGAAACACCATATATTTT.